This record concerns one T cell receptor beta chain sequence. This CDR3 has 19 residues. The V and J ends lost 5 bases and 8 bases, in that order; junction bases with no gene match: 22. CDR1 and CDR2 (germline): MNHEY, SVGEGT. This specimen comes from a study of blood T cell repertoires in COVID-19. Study-wide background: The study drew acute and convalescent COVID-19 samples from the United States, Italy and Spain. PBMCs, B-cell-depleted T cells, or T cells provided the cDNA or gDNA that made up the material.

As originally analysed: Quantification of nucleated cells was approximated via reference gene primer amplification. The protocol was immunoSEQ multiplex PCR, while the TCRdb copy is restricted to in-frame clones and leaves out a portion. That table furnishes V, J and clone size, whereas the DNA furnished D and trimming. The data hold about 220,000 clones, with approximately 83% observed a single time. Sequenced sample: peripheral blood. The source of this sequence is a woman aged 25-40 years who had recovered from COVID-19. The rearrangement uses TRBV6-2 or TRBV6-3 and TRBJ2-1, with TRBD2 matching 9 bases. CDR3 bases: TGTGCCAGCAGTAACTTCCGTGCGGGAACTAGCGGGCGGATCTATGAGCAGTTCTTC. Protein: CASSNFRAGTSGRIYEQFF.